Listed below are T cell receptor beta chains from one sample, sequenced in a study of PD-1 blockade in mismatch repair-deficient tumors. Clones were read by immunoSEQ multiplex PCR, and TCRdb kept only the in-frame ones, dropping some. The sample includes tens of thousands of clones, under 85% of them seen just once. This specimen was peripheral blood, taken 12 weeks after starting pembrolizumab. The receptors here all came from an adult with mismatch repair-deficient cancer. Each CDR3 is given with its conserved first and last residue. The D gene is left open where the match is weak. A row's size may be missing; if present it is once, few, many or a size class.

>TRBJ1-2|TRBV5-1|NA|NA
TGCGCCAGCAGCTTGGGGCGAACACAGAGGCCCGAAGGCTACACCTTC
CASSLGRTQRPEGYTF
>TRBJ2-7|TRBV6-1|NA|NA
TGTGCCAGCGGGGGATTCTACCCCTACGAGCAGTACTTC
CASGGFYPYEQYF
>TRBJ1-5|TRBV19|NA|few
TGTGCCAGTAGCTTTCCTGATCAGCCCCAGCATTTT
CASSFPDQPQHF
>TRBJ2-1|TRBV9|NA|NA
TGTGCCAGCAGCTCTTCACTAGTGGCCTTCGGTGATGAGCAGTTCTTC
CASSSSLVAFGDEQFF
>TRBJ1-1|TRBV5-1|NA|NA
TGCGCCAGCAGCTCAAGGGTTCACACTGAAGCTTTCTTT
CASSSRVHTEAFF
>TRBJ1-1|TRBV29-1|TRBD1|once
TGCAGCGTGCCCCATCCAGGGGGACGAACAAGAAACACTGAAGCTTTCTTT
CSVPHPGGRTRNTEAFF
>TRBJ2-2|TRBV2|TRBD2|NA
TGTGCCAGCAGTGAAGTAGGGACTAGCGGCCTTGGTCGGGAGCTGTTTTTT
CASSEVGTSGLGRELFF
>TRBJ2-3|TRBV27|NA|NA
TGTGCCAGCAGTTTATTAGGGCGGAGCACAGATACGCAGTATTTT
CASSLLGRSTDTQYF
>TRBJ2-2|TRBV19|TRBD2|once
TGTGCCAGTAGTATTATGGCGGGAGAAATCACCGGGGAGCTGTTTTTT
CASSIMAGEITGELFF
>TRBJ1-2|TRBV28|NA|few
TGTGCCAGCAGTGAGCTCTCCGACAGGCAGCCCTATGGCTACACCTTC
CASSELSDRQPYGYTF
>TRBJ2-3|TRBV19|NA|NA
TGTGCCAGTAGTCCGGTAGGGATTGGAGATACGCAGTATTTT
CASSPVGIGDTQYF
>TRBJ2-7|TRBV6-5|NA|NA
TGTGCCAGCAGACACGGGGGGCGGAGCGAGCAGTACTTC
CASRHGGRSEQYF
>TRBJ1-1|TRBV10-3|NA|once
TGTGCCGGACAACAGGGTTCGGGGACTGAAGCTTTCTTT
CAGQQGSGTEAFF
>TRBJ2-1|TRBV30|TRBD2|NA
TGTGCCTGGAGTCCCGGGACTAGCTTCGGGGGTGAGCAGTTCTTC
CAWSPGTSFGGEQFF
>TRBJ1-4|TRBV9|NA|NA
TGTGCCAGCAGCGCCGAGGGCGGCTATAATGAAAAACTGTTTTTT
CASSAEGGYNEKLFF
>TRBJ2-6|TRBV27|TRBD1|NA
TGTGCCAGCAGGGCCCGACAGGGGGAAAAGACTGGGGCCAACGTCCTGACTTTC
CASRARQGEKTGANVLTF
>TRBJ2-7|TRBV4-1|NA|NA
TGCGCCAGCAGCCCCTCCCACGGACTCTACGAGCAGTACTTC
CASSPSHGLYEQYF
>TRBJ2-1|TRBV4-1|TRBD2|NA
TGCGCCAGCAGCCACCTTAGCGGGAGGGGGTTGGATGAGCAGTTCTTC
CASSHLSGRGLDEQFF
>TRBJ2-1|TRBV7-6|NA|NA
TGTGCCAGCAGCTTAGAAACAACATACAATGAGCAGTTCTTC
CASSLETTYNEQFF
>TRBJ2-2|TRBV5-1|TRBD1|NA
TGCGCCAGCAAGACAGGGGGTAATACCGGGGAGCTGTTTTTT
CASKTGGNTGELFF
>TRBJ2-3|TRBV11-2|NA|NA
TGTGCCAGCAGCTTTAGGGGGCGGGAGGGCACAGATACGCAGTATTTT
CASSFRGREGTDTQYF
>TRBJ2-2|TRBV28|NA|NA
TGTGCCAGCAGACGAGGGAGTATCGACGCCGGGGAGCTGTTTTTT
CASRRGSIDAGELFF
>TRBJ2-2|TRBV4-2|NA|NA
TGTGCCAGCAGCCAAGTAGGGCAAAACACCGGGGAGCTGTTTTTT
CASSQVGQNTGELFF
>TRBJ2-1|TRBV7-2|TRBD2|NA
TGTGCCAGCGCAGGCGGGAGGGCGTGGAGTGAGCAGTTCTTC
CASAGGRAWSEQFF
>TRBJ2-7|TRBV19|NA|NA
TGTGCCAGTAGTGTAGGGGGGAACTACGAGCAGTACTTC
CASSVGGNYEQYF
>TRBJ2-3|TRBV7-8|TRBD1|NA
TGTGCCAGCAGCTTAAGTACAGGGGATACAGATACGCAGTATTTT
CASSLSTGDTDTQYF
>TRBJ2-5|TRBV5-1|NA|medium-sized
TGCGCCAGCAGCTTGTACGGTTCGTGGGAGACCCAGTACTTC
CASSLYGSWETQYF
>TRBJ2-7|TRBV4-3|TRBD1|NA
TGCGCCAGCAGCCATGGACAGGGGGGACCCTACGAGCAGTACTTC
CASSHGQGGPYEQYF
>TRBJ2-5|TRBV18|NA|NA
TGTGCCAGCTCACCACCGGAGGTGCGGGAGACCCAGTACTTC
CASSPPEVRETQYF
>TRBJ1-1|TRBV5-1|TRBD1|NA
TGCGCCAGCAGCAAACGACAGGGGGGAGAGAACACTGAAGCTTTCTTT
CASSKRQGGENTEAFF
>TRBJ2-3|TRBV18|NA|NA
TGTGCCAGCTCACCAGTCCGAGGGACTGGCACAGATACGCAGTATTTT
CASSPVRGTGTDTQYF
>TRBJ1-4|TRBV29-1|NA|NA
TGCAGCGTTGGGGTAGAGGGCCAAGCTAATGAAAAACTGTTTTTT
CSVGVEGQANEKLFF
>TRBJ2-7|TRBV7-2|NA|NA
TGTGCCAGCAGCTTAAGGGGGGGTGTCCACGAGCAGTACTTC
CASSLRGGVHEQYF
>TRBJ1-2|TRBV6-1|TRBD1|NA
TGTGCCAGCAGTGAAGCCCACGGGACAGGGGGAGGCTATGGCTACACCTTC
CASSEAHGTGGGYGYTF
>TRBJ2-7|TRBV5-4|TRBD1|NA
TGTGCCAGCAGCTTGGGCCTACAGGGGGGCGAGCAGTACTTC
CASSLGLQGGEQYF
>TRBJ2-3|TRBV19|TRBD2|NA
TGTGCCAGTAGTAGCCCCACTAGCGGGAGGGCCGGAGATACGCAGTATTTT
CASSSPTSGRAGDTQYF
>TRBJ1-2|TRBV6-5|NA|NA
TGTGCCAGCAGCCGGATGGACAGACCCACCTATGGCTACACCTTC
CASSRMDRPTYGYTF
>TRBJ2-3|TRBV19|NA|once
TGTGCCAGTACCCAGGGGGGAACAGATACGCAGTATTTT
CASTQGGTDTQYF
>TRBJ2-7|TRBV30|NA|NA
TGTGCCTGGAGTCAGACAGAACCCTACGAGCAGTACTTC
CAWSQTEPYEQYF
>TRBJ2-7|TRBV30|TRBD2|NA
TGTGCCTGGAGTGTAAGTCTAGCGGGAGGATCCGAGCAGTACTTC
CAWSVSLAGGSEQYF
>TRBJ1-1|TRBV4-1|NA|NA
TGCGCCAGCAGCCAAGAATTGGGAATGAACACTGAAGCTTTCTTT
CASSQELGMNTEAFF
>TRBJ2-1|TRBV28|TRBD2|NA
TGTGCCAGCAGTTTACCTAGCGGCCTACGTGAGGTGGGTGAGCAGTTCTTC
CASSLPSGLREVGEQFF
>TRBJ2-1|TRBV30|TRBD2|once
TGTGCCTGGAGGCTAGCGGGAGGGAATGAGCAGTTCTTC
CAWRLAGGNEQFF
>TRBJ2-7|TRBV5-6|TRBD1|NA
TGTGCCAGCAGCTTGGATGGGACAGGGAGGTACGAGCAGTACTTC
CASSLDGTGRYEQYF
>TRBJ1-5|TRBV11-3|TRBD1|NA
TGTGCCAGCCCAGCTTACCTTGGGGACAGGGTGGATCAGCCCCAGCATTTT
CASPAYLGDRVDQPQHF
>TRBJ1-2|TRBV5-5|TRBD1|NA
TGTGCCAGCAGGACACAGGGGGACCATGGCTACACCTTC
CASRTQGDHGYTF
>TRBJ2-1|TRBV7-6|TRBD2|NA
TGTGCCAGCAGCCGAGGACTAGCGGGAGAGAATGAGCAGTTCTTC
CASSRGLAGENEQFF
>TRBJ2-2|TRBV5-8|TRBD2|NA
TGTGCCAGCAGCTTGGAGGCCAGCGGGAGGGTCACCGGGGAGCTGTTTTTT
CASSLEASGRVTGELFF
>TRBJ2-1|TRBV19|NA|NA
TGTGCCAGTACCCCTAGTCGCGGGAATGCCTACAATGAGCAGTTCTTC
CASTPSRGNAYNEQFF
>TRBJ1-2|TRBV5-4|NA|NA
TGTGCCAGCAGCTCCCTCTCGCCCCACTATGGCTACACCTTC
CASSSLSPHYGYTF
>TRBJ1-2|TRBV30|NA|NA
TGTGCCTGGCTGGGGGGCACCTATGGCTACACCTTC
CAWLGGTYGYTF
>TRBJ2-2|TRBV10-2|TRBD1|few
TGCGCCAGCAGTGAGACATTGGGACAGGGGGTCACCGGGGAGCTGTTTTTT
CASSETLGQGVTGELFF
>TRBJ2-1|TRBV6-5|NA|NA
TGTGCCAGCAGTTACTCCCTCAGTTCTGAGCAGTTCTTC
CASSYSLSSEQFF
>TRBJ2-5|TRBV11-3|NA|NA
TGTGCCAGCAGCTCCCGAGAAGGGAGCCCCCAAGAGACCCAGTACTTC
CASSSREGSPQETQYF